The source of this T cell receptor (beta chain) is a study of OX40 agonist ivuxolimab in advanced cancers. Study-wide results and limits: At doses 0.1 to 3.0 mg/kg, CD4+ and CD8+ clones expanded. The expanded peripheral T cells' antigen specificity was not determined. Among T cells, CD8+ cells averaged more expanded clones than CD4+ cells.

Here immunoSEQ multiplex PCR was the method, and the copy in TCRdb shows in-frame clones only, minus some. Of around 80,000 clones listed, about 88% are singletons. Turning to this clone: Its antigen is still unknown.

The CDR3 is 14 residues long. V gave up 0 bases and J gave up 2 bases; unmatched junction bases: 3. The germline V gene encodes CDR1 GTSNPN and CDR2 SVGIG (reference sequence). Researchers took blood at baseline, on cycle 4 day 1, and on cycle 7 day 1. The V and J genes are TRBV30 and TRBJ2-5, with 7 bases matching TRBD2. This receptor was taken from an adult with an advanced solid tumor such as melanoma, head and neck, liver or kidney cancer. This specimen was CD4+ or CD8+ T cells sorted from blood, taken in a trial of the OX40 agonist ivuxolimab. The CDR3 DNA follows: TGTGCCTGGAGTGTTGGTAGCGGGCAAGAGACCCAGTACTTC. Translating it yields CAWSVGSGQETQYF.